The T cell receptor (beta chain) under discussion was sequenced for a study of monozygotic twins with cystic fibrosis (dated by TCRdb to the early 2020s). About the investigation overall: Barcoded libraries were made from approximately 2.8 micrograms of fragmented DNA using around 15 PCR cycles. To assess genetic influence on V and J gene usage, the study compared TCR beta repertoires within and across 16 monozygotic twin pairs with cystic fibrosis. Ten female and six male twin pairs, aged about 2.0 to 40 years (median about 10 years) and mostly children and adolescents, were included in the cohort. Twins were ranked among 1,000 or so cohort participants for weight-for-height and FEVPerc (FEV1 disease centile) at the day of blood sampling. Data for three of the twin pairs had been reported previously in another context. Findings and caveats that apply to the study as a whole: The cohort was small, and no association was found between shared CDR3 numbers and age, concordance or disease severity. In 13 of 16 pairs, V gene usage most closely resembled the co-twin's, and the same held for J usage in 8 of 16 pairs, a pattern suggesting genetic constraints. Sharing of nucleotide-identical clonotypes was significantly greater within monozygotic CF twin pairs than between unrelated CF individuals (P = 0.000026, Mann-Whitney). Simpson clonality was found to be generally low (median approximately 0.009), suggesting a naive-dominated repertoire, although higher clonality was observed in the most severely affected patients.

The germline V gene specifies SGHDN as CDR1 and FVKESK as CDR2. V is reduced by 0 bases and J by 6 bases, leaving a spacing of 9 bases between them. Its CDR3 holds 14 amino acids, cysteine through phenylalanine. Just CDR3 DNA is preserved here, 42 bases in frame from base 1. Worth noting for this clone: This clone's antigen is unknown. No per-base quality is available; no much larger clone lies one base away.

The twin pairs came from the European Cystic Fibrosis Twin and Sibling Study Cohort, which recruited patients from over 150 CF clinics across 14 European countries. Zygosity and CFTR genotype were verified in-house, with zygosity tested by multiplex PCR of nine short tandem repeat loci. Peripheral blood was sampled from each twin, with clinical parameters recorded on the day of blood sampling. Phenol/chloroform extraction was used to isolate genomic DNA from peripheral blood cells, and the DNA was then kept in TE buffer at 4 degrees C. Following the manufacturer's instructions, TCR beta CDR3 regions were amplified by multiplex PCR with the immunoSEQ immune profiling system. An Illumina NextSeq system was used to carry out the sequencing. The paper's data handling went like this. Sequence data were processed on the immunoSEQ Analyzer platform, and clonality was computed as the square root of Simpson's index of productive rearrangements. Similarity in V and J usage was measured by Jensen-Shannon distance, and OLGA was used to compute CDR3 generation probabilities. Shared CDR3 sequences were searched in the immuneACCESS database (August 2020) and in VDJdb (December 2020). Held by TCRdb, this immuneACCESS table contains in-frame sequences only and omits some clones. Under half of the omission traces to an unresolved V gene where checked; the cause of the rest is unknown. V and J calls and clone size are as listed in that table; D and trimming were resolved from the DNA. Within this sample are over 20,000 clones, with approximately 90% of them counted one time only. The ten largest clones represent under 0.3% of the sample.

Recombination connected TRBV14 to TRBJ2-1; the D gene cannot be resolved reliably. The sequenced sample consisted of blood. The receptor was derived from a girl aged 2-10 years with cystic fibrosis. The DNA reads TGTGCCAGCAGCCAAGATCCGTTGTCCAATGAGCAGTTCTTC. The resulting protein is CASSQDPLSNEQFF.